This T cell receptor beta chain was profiled in a study of memory CD4+ T cells and cytomegalovirus serostatus. Study background: Of the healthy Belgian adults, nine or ten were CMV seropositive and about two dozen seronegative. Study results and limitations: About 40% of the roughly 160 known CMV-associated TCRbeta sequences appeared in CD4+ memory. Median bootstrapped AUC for CMV status was just under 0.97 originally, about 0.9 US-trained.

With regard to this clone: Its antigen remains unknown.

Single viable CD3+CD4+CD8-CD45RO+ cells were sorted as the memory CD4+ T cells. Total CD4+ T cells were enriched by CD4 positive selection. Method: immunoSEQ multiplex PCR; TCRdb's copy keeps in-frame clones and lacks some. In the table there are 40,000 to 60,000 clones, around 80% of which are singletons. Unmatched junction bases numbered 14, after V lost 7 bases and J lost 9 bases. The germline gives CDR1 MNHNS, CDR2 SASEGT. The CDR3 spans 14 residues. The sequencing sample was made of memory CD4+ T cells from blood. This receptor was taken from an adult in good health and CMV-seronegative. The V call is TRBV6-1, the J call TRBJ2-7; 8 nucleotides align to TRBD1. CDR3 region: CASNPGSGGAGQYF. For the CDR3, the DNA is TGTGCCAGCAATCCAGGGTCAGGGGGCGCGGGGCAGTACTTC.